The 21 T cell receptor beta chains reported below all come from one sample, sequenced in a study of cytomegalovirus exposure and HLA in healthy donors (dated by TCRdb to about 2017). The library was obtained by the immunoSEQ multiplex PCR assay. The table comes from immuneACCESS by way of TCRdb, which keeps in-frame sequences with V and J called. Part of the clones is missing from these tables; in studies checked, under half for an unresolved V gene and the rest for unknown reasons. Within this sample are tens of thousands of clones, with 85% of them counted one time only. Jointly, the top ten make up 3% of the sample. The sequenced sample was PBMCs. The source is a man aged 30 to 39 in good health and CMV-seronegative.

This clone appeared once. The chain carries TRBV5-4 and TRBJ2-3, with 10 bases matching TRBD2. Germline V gives CDR1 SGHNT, CDR2 YYREEE (reference sequence). J lost 6 bases, V lost 0 bases, and 10 bases had no gene match. This CDR3 has 17 residues. The CDR3 DNA reads TGTGCCAGCAGCTTGGGTGCTAGCGGGAGTTCTGTGGATACGCAGTATTTT. This sequence encodes CASSLGASGSSVDTQYF.

V is TRBV4-1 and J is TRBJ2-7; D is perhaps TRBD2 (6 bases). V was trimmed by 5 bases and J by 3 bases, leaving 23 bases between them. The CDR3 runs 17 residues. The germline V gene has CDR1 MGHRA and CDR2 YSYEKL. CDR3 sequence (DNA): TGCGCCAGCAGCATACGACGGGGGAATTTCTGGGTCTACGAGCAGTACTTC. Residues: CASSIRRGNFWVYEQYF.

This chain links TRBV2 with TRBJ1-6, with D possibly being TRBD1 (6 bases). Germline V lookup: CDR1 SNHLY, CDR2 FYNNEI. The CDR3 spans 15 residues. V was trimmed by 5 bases and J by 5 bases, leaving 13 bases between them. CDR3 coding DNA: TGTGCCAGCAGTCCCAAGACAGGAGATAATTCACCCCTCCACTTT. This sequence encodes CASSPKTGDNSPLHF.

This chain joins TRBV30 and TRBJ2-3, with 8 positions matching TRBD2. Germline assignment: CDR1 GTSNPN and CDR2 SVGIG (reference sequence). Losses at the gene ends were 6 bases for V and 3 bases for J; bases not matched to a gene: 2. CDR3 size: 12 residues. The CDR3, as DNA: TGTGCCTGTAGCGGGGCGACAGATACGCAGTATTTT. This sequence encodes CACSGATDTQYF.

The chain couples TRBV27 to TRBJ2-1; 10 bases agree with TRBD1. CDR3 length: 15 amino acids. The germline gives CDR1 MNHEY, CDR2 SMNVEV (reference sequence). V lost 1 base and J lost 8; bases outside the gene matches: 5. The CDR3 nucleotides read TGTGCCAGCAGTTTATTGGGACAGGGGTTACATGAGCAGTTCTTC. Translating gives CASSLLGQGLHEQFF.

This clone was seen more than once but under ten times. The chain has TRBV7-3 and TRBJ2-1; TRBD2 agrees at 16 bases. The CDR3 covers 15 residues. Trimming at V came to 5 bases and at J to 14 bases, leaving 9 bases not matched to a gene. The germline CDR1 and CDR2 sequences are SGHTA and FQGTGA. The CDR3 protein is CASSPQGLAGGRKFF. The CDR3 DNA reads as TGTGCCAGCAGCCCCCAGGGACTAGCGGGAGGGCGGAAGTTCTTC.

This clone has more than one count but fewer than ten. V gene TRBV28 combines with J gene TRBJ1-5; 7 bases align to TRBD1. After removal of 3 bases from V and 1 base from J, the junction contained 3 bases not matched to a gene. CDR3 length: 15 residues. CDR1 and CDR2 (germline): MDHEN, SYDVKM. For the CDR3, the DNA is TGTGCCAGCAGTTTTAACAGGGGAAGCAATCAGCCCCAGCATTTT. This codes for CASSFNRGSNQPQHF.

The rearrangement uses TRBV15 and TRBJ2-3; TRBD2 agrees at 7 bases. Germline V CDR1 and CDR2: LNHNV, YYDKDF (reference sequence). The CDR3 spans 17 residues. Germline trimming cut 8 bases from V and 0 bases from J; bases unmatched to any gene: 14. The CDR3 bases are TGTGCCACCGGGGGGGGAACCTCTCCCTATAGCACAGATACGCAGTATTTT. Encoded protein: CATGGGTSPYSTDTQYF. Full variable domain (rest looked up from reference TRBV15 and TRBJ2-3): DAMVIQNPRYQVTQFGKPVTLSCSQTLNHNVMYWYQQKSSQAPKLLFHYYDKDFNNEADTPDNFQSRRPNTSFCFLDIRSPGLGDTAMYLCATGGGTSPYSTDTQYFGPGTRLTVL.

J is TRBJ2-7 and V is TRBV28; tentative D call: TRBD2 (5 bases). Between the trimmed V and J ends, which lost 2 bases and 3 bases, there was a span of 17 bases. In germline, CDR1 is MDHEN, CDR2 SYDVKM. This CDR3 contains 16 residues. Here the CDR3 DNA reads TGTGCCAGCAGTTTAATTTCGGGGTCCCGTCGCTACGAGCAGTACTTC. It encodes CASSLISGSRRYEQYF.

The chain uses TRBV5-1 and TRBJ1-4; 7 bases fit TRBD1. Germline V gene sequence: CDR1 SGHRS, CDR2 YFSETQ. The CDR3 runs to 14 residues. Losses at the gene ends were 0 bases for V and 7 bases for J; bases not matched to a gene: 3. The CDR3 here is CASSLGDSGEKLFF. The CDR3 nucleotides are TGCGCCAGCAGCTTGGGGGACAGCGGTGAAAAACTGTTTTTT.

The chain is built from TRBV5-4 and TRBJ1-3; D gene unclear. CDR1 SGHNT and CDR2 YYREEE come from the germline V gene (reference sequence). The CDR3 is 14 amino acids. V lost 3 bases to trimming and J lost 0 bases, with 7 bases between them. CDR3 protein: CASSSRSSGNTIYF. CDR3 DNA sequence: TGTGCCAGCAGCTCCCGTAGCTCTGGAAACACCATATATTTT.

This clone has only one observation. V is TRBV5-1 and J is TRBJ2-3; D possibly corresponds to TRBD2 (6 bases). V was trimmed by 4 bases and J by 0 bases, leaving 9 bases between them. There are 14 residues in the CDR3. The V gene's germline CDR1 is SGHRS and CDR2 YFSETQ. The CDR3 sequence is CASSRGGSTDTQYF. CDR3 coding DNA: TGCGCCAGCAGCCGTGGGGGGAGCACAGATACGCAGTATTTT.

This sequence joins TRBV27 and TRBJ2-3, with 7 bases that match TRBD2. Germline V gene sequence: CDR1 MNHEY, CDR2 SMNVEV (reference sequence). With 4 bases clipped from V and 2 bases from J, the junction kept 6 bases outside the gene matches. The CDR3 spans 15 residues. This chain's CDR3 is CASSSLAGVTDTQYF. The CDR3 coding sequence is TGTGCCAGCAGTTCCCTCGCGGGGGTCACAGATACGCAGTATTTT.

Only one count was recorded for this clone. The V gene is TRBV5-1, the J gene TRBJ2-3; 11 bases line up with TRBD2. The CDR3 loop spans 19 amino acids. Germline values: CDR1 SGHRS, CDR2 YFSETQ. The V segment lost 2 bases and the J segment 2 bases; nucleotides outside the gene matches: 13. The CDR3 DNA follows: TGCGCCAGCAGCTTCCACGTACTAGCGGGGGTGTCCTTCACAGATACGCAGTATTTT. Its protein is CASSFHVLAGVSFTDTQYF.

The chain has TRBV5-6 and TRBJ1-5; unclear D gene. Germline V gene data show CDR1 as SGHDT and CDR2 as YYEEEE. The CDR3 consists of 16 residues. Trimming took 6 bases from V and 0 from J, leaving 16 bases between them. The CDR3 region has the DNA TGTGCCAGCACCGTTGGACTGGGGAATAGCAATCAGCCCCAGCATTTT. Translation gives CASTVGLGNSNQPQHF.

The chain has TRBV5-4 and TRBJ1-2; 10 bases fit TRBD1. Trimming at V came to 4 bases and at J to 6 bases, leaving 9 bases not matched to a gene. CDR1 and CDR2 from the germline V gene are SGHNT and YYREEE (reference sequence). CDR3 size: 15 residues. The chain's CDR3 is CASSPWTGGWNGYTF. The DNA for the CDR3 is TGTGCCAGCAGCCCGTGGACAGGGGGGTGGAATGGCTACACCTTC.

With regard to this clone: The sample has other DNA sequences that encode this CDR3 too. This rearrangement joins TRBV15 to TRBJ1-5; the match to TRBD1 covers 10 bases. The CDR3 consists of 14 residues. The germline V gene has CDR1 LNHNV and CDR2 YYDKDF (reference sequence). V lost 3 bases to trimming and J lost 4 bases; unmatched junction nucleotides: 0. The chain's CDR3 is CATSRDRGNQPQHF. The CDR3 DNA reads as TGTGCCACCAGCAGGGACAGGGGGAATCAGCCCCAGCATTTT.

V and J are TRBV4-2 and TRBJ1-1; no firm D call. The ends were cut back, 0 bases at V and 1 base at J, with 12 bases in the middle. Germline CDR1 reads LGHNA; CDR2 reads YNFKEQ. The CDR3 covers 16 residues. CDR3: CASSQDYSQTNTEAFF. The CDR3 DNA follows: TGTGCCAGCAGCCAAGATTATTCACAGACGAACACTGAAGCTTTCTTT.

The chain joins TRBV28 to TRBJ1-2; D is unresolved. The CDR3 sequence is 10 residues long. Germline V gene sequence: CDR1 MDHEN, CDR2 SYDVKM. The V end lost 6 bases, the J end lost 8 bases, and 7 bases lay between the germline ends. In DNA form, the CDR3 reads TGTGCCAGCAGCGCGGAGGGCTACACCTTC. This gives the protein CASSAEGYTF.

This rearrangement joins TRBV5-1 to TRBJ1-2; possibly TRBD1 for D (5 bases). The CDR3 is 15 amino acids. The germline gives CDR1 SGHRS, CDR2 YFSETQ. The ends were cut back, 4 bases at V and 3 bases at J, with 16 bases in the middle. The CDR3 loop reads CASSVVGAIDYGYTF. The CDR3 nucleotides are TGCGCCAGCAGCGTGGTAGGGGCGATAGACTATGGCTACACCTTC.

The chain carries TRBV4-1 and TRBJ1-1; D unresolved. V lost 6 bases to trimming and J lost 0 bases, with 11 bases between them. The CDR3 spans 14 residues. Germline V gives CDR1 MGHRA, CDR2 YSYEKL. CDR3 bases: TGCGCCAGCAGTCCGACAATTATGAACACTGAAGCTTTCTTT. Translated: CASSPTIMNTEAFF.